These T cell receptor beta chains were read from a single sample in a study of liver allograft versus peripheral blood T cells. TCRdb used MiXCR to reprocess the reads, holding one entry per CDR3 protein. Of 10,000 or so distinct CDR3 sequences listed, under 20% are singletons. Every receptor here comes from a human patient who had a liver transplant. Some of these T cells may belong to the graft donor. Each CDR3 is given with its conserved first and last residue. D genes are given only for firm matches. Expanded clones are given a class, and other clones once, few, many or no size at all.

>TRBJ1-5|.|TRBV18|medium-sized
TGTGCCAGCTCACCAATGGGGGACCAGCCCCAGCATTTT
CASSPMGDQPQHF
>TRBJ1-4|.|TRBV5-3|.
TGTGCCAGAAGCCACCCACAGGGTCGGGCTAATGAAAAACTGTTTTTT
CARSHPQGRANEKLFF
>TRBJ1-2|.|TRBV30|.
TGTGCCTGGAGTCGGGACGGCTATGGCTACACCTTC
CAWSRDGYGYTF
>TRBJ1-1|.|TRBV19|medium-sized
TGTGCCAGTAGTAACTGGGACACCCTAGTAGCTTTCTTT
CASSNWDTLVAFF
>TRBJ2-3|TRBD2|TRBV6-2/TRBV6-3|many
TGTGCCAGCAGTACCAGGCGGGGGGGCACAGATACGCAGTATTTT
CASSTRRGGTDTQYF
>TRBJ2-3|.|TRBV6-5|medium-sized
TGTGCCAGCAGCTTCGGGGGAGCAGATACGCAGTATTTT
CASSFGGADTQYF
>TRBJ2-7|.|TRBV18|medium-sized
TGTGCCAGCTCACCACCAGCCCAAGCCTACGAGCAGTACTTC
CASSPPAQAYEQYF
>TRBJ1-2|.|TRBV12-3/TRBV12-4|.
TGTGCCAGCAGTTTCCGAGGGGGGGGGGACTATGGCTACACCTTC
CASSFRGGGDYGYTF
>TRBJ1-1|.|TRBV29-1|medium-sized
TGCAGCGTTGCGGGACTAAGAGAGAACACTGAAGCTTTCTTT
CSVAGLRENTEAFF
>TRBJ1-4|TRBD1|TRBV6-5|medium-sized
TGTGCCAGCAGCAATACAGGGGCGGACGAAAAACTGTTTTTT
CASSNTGADEKLFF
>TRBJ1-2|.|TRBV30|.
TGTGCCTGGGAGAACTATGGCTACACCTTC
CAWENYGYTF
>TRBJ2-1|TRBD2|TRBV10-3|medium-sized
TGTGCCATCAGTATGACTAGCGGGGGGGACTCCTACAATGAGCAGTTCTTC
CAISMTSGGDSYNEQFF
>TRBJ2-7|.|TRBV6-2/TRBV6-3|medium-sized
TGTGCCAGCAGTTATCGACAAACCTACGAGCAGTACTTC
CASSYRQTYEQYF
>TRBJ1-2|.|TRBV5-4|many
TGTGCCAGCAGCTTGGACGTCTCCTATGGCTACACCTTC
CASSLDVSYGYTF
>TRBJ1-3|.|TRBV5-5|.
TGTGCCAGCAGCCCGCGGGGGGGAACGGGAAACACCATATATTTT
CASSPRGGTGNTIYF
>TRBJ2-5|TRBD2|TRBV7-2|few
TGTGCCAGCAGCGACAGACTAGCGGGGGGGGAGACCCAGTACTTC
CASSDRLAGGETQYF
>TRBJ1-1|.|TRBV19|medium-sized
TGTGCCAGTAGTACAGGGGCGTTGGGCACTGAAGCTTTCTTT
CASSTGALGTEAFF